This T cell receptor (beta chain) comes out of a study of blood T cells in healthy people across ages. It was with a sample-barcoded 5' primer and a J-beta primer mix that a second PCR of roughly 7 to 12 cycles was run. A single record per CDR3 protein comes from TCRdb applying MiXCR to the 5' RACE reads. The sample carries 750,000 to 850,000 distinct CDR3 sequences, roughly 25% recorded once. These same data were also listed under a study on T cells of mothers and their children.

The material sequenced was blood. The source of this sequence is a boy between 10 and 17 years old in good health.

The CDR3 coding sequence is TGCAGCGTTGACAACCACAATGAGCAGTTCTTC. This sequence encodes CSVDNHNEQFF. The chain links TRBV29-1 to TRBJ2-1; D unresolved. The V and J ends lost 3 bases and 5 bases respectively, with 5 bases between them. Germline V CDR1 and CDR2: SQVTM, ANQGSEA. The CDR3 is 11 residues long.